Below, 14 T cell receptor beta chains from the same sample are listed, as sequenced in a study of T cells in Graves' hyperthyroidism and ophthalmopathy. TCR beta CDR3 regions were amplified from RNA transcripts. A set of HTBI primers served as the primers for a first-round RT-PCR of the TCR CDR3. TCRdb processed the multiplex PCR reads anew with MiXCR; each CDR3 protein has one entry. The table shows approximately 400,000 distinct CDR3 sequences, with less than 20% occurring only once. Material for sequencing was blood. The receptor set was obtained from a woman aged 18-29 years with Graves' hyperthyroidism.

V and J are TRBV6-2 or TRBV6-3 and TRBJ1-2, with 7 bases that match TRBD1. Germline V gene lookup returns CDR1 MNHEY and CDR2 SVGEGT. J lost 6 bases, V lost 2 bases, and 0 bases had no gene match. The CDR3 totals 12 residues. CDR3: CASSYDRDGYTF. In nucleotides, the CDR3 is TGTGCCAGCAGTTACGACAGGGATGGCTACACCTTC.

This chain connects TRBV29-1 to TRBJ1-3, with D tentatively TRBD1 (5 bases). CDR3 length: 17 residues. From germline, CDR1 is SQVTM and CDR2 ANQGSEA. The V gene lost 4 bases and the J gene lost 1 base, with 20 bases spanning the gap. The CDR3 is CSVGGAGWPGSGNTIYF. The CDR3 DNA is TGCAGCGTTGGAGGGGCAGGTTGGCCCGGTTCTGGAAACACCATATATTTT.

This clonotype came up many times. V is TRBV28 and J is TRBJ1-5; 8 nucleotides align to TRBD1. The V gene end was trimmed by 5 bases and the J gene end by 6 bases; junction bases not matched to a gene: 6. Germline-derived CDR1 and CDR2 are MDHEN and SYDVKM. This CDR3 is 14 amino acids long. CDR3 nucleotides: TGTGCCAGCAGTCTCAACAGGGGGGGTCAGCCCCAGCATTTT. Encoded protein: CASSLNRGGQPQHF.

This rearrangement joins TRBV7-3 to TRBJ1-1; the D gene is possibly TRBD1 (5 bases). Germline V CDR1 and CDR2: SGHTA, FQGTGA. With 5 bases removed from V and 3 bases from J, the gap between germline ends came to 13 bases. The CDR3 has 14 residues. The CDR3 spells CASSEQPGDTEAFF. For the CDR3, the DNA is TGTGCCAGCAGCGAACAACCGGGGGACACTGAAGCTTTCTTT.

This clonotype was found a few times. The chain carries TRBV20-1 and TRBJ1-4; D may be TRBD1 (5 bases). From germline, CDR1 is DFQATT and CDR2 SNEGSKA (reference sequence). Trimming stripped 3 bases from V and 8 bases from J, with 13 bases between. CDR3 size: 13 residues. The CDR3 region has the DNA TGCAGTGCTAGTGAGGGGATCAGAGAAAAACTGTTTTTT. Protein sequence: CSASEGIREKLFF.

This clonotype was observed a few times. The chain carries TRBV7-6 and TRBJ1-2; D possibly corresponds to TRBD1 (6 bases). This CDR3 is 13 amino acids long. V lost 10 bases and J lost 2, with 14 bases in between. Germline V gene lookup returns CDR1 SGHVS and CDR2 FNYEAQ. As DNA, the CDR3 is TGTGCCATCGATCGGGGGCTGAACTATGGCTACACCTTC. Translating it yields CAIDRGLNYGYTF.

This clonotype was observed many times. The chain couples TRBV11-1 to TRBJ2-3, with 7 bases identical to TRBD2. The CDR3 length is 15 residues. Germline V lookup: CDR1 SGHAT, CDR2 FQDESV (reference sequence). The ends lost 1 base at V and 5 bases at J; junction bases unmatched: 6. CDR3 nucleotide sequence: TGTGCCAGCAGCTTAGAGGCCAGGGAGGGAGATACGCAGTATTTT. It yields the protein CASSLEAREGDTQYF.

This clonotype occurred many times. The CDR3 DNA sequence: TGCGCCAGCAGCCCAGGTGGTTCTGGAAACACCATATATTTT. This encodes CASSPGGSGNTIYF. The chain couples TRBV5-1 to TRBJ1-3; D gene unclear. The CDR3 loop spans 14 amino acids. Between the trimmed V and J ends, which lost 4 bases and 1 base, there was a span of 9 bases. Germline loops: CDR1 SGHRS, CDR2 YFSETQ.

There are a few counts of this clonotype. This chain uses TRBV18 with TRBJ1-3; D ambiguous. V dropped 4 bases and J dropped 0 bases, with 10 bases sitting between them. CDR1 is KGHSH, CDR2 LQKENI, per germline. This CDR3 contains 15 residues. For the CDR3, the DNA is TGTGCCAGCTCACAGGGTAGAAACTCTGGAAACACCATATATTTT. Translated, it gives CASSQGRNSGNTIYF.

This clonotype was counted ten times or more. The rearrangement links TRBV28 to TRBJ2-1; D may correspond to TRBD1 or TRBD2 (6 bases each). The CDR3 has 16 amino acids. Trimming cost V 4 bases and J 6 bases, with 19 bases left between them. Germline lookup yields CDR1 MDHEN and CDR2 SYDVKM. CDR3 DNA sequence: TGTGCCAGCAGTTCCCCGAGGGGGGCCCTGTCCAATGAGCAGTTCTTC. Translating it yields CASSSPRGALSNEQFF.

This clonotype has a count of ten or more. The chain carries TRBV18 and TRBJ2-1; TRBD1 agrees at 12 bases. Germline V gene lookup returns CDR1 KGHSH and CDR2 LQKENI. J was trimmed by 8 bases and V by 5 bases; bases with no gene match: 10. This CDR3 is built from 16 residues. CDR3 nucleotides: TGTGCCAGCTCAAAAGGGACAGGGGGCTTGTACGATGAGCAGTTCTTC. Amino acid sequence: CASSKGTGGLYDEQFF.

This clonotype has just a few counts. The rearrangement uses TRBV28 and TRBJ1-4, with TRBD1 identical over 8 bases. The J segment lost 6 bases and the V segment lost 6 bases, leaving 9 bases of the junction unmatched. This CDR3 region has 15 residues. Germline V lookup: CDR1 MDHEN, CDR2 SYDVKM. The CDR3 reads CASSGRTGIDEKLFF. Written as DNA, the CDR3 is TGTGCCAGCAGCGGGCGGACAGGGATAGATGAAAAACTGTTTTTT.

This clonotype was counted ten times or more. The V gene is TRBV28, the J gene TRBJ1-5, with TRBD1 matching 9 bases. V was pared by 5 bases and J by 4 bases, with 3 bases of the junction left unmatched. The length of the CDR3 is 14 residues. Germline V gene sequence: CDR1 MDHEN, CDR2 SYDVKM. The CDR3 is CASSRDRVNQPQHF. CDR3 DNA: TGTGCCAGCAGTCGGGACAGGGTTAATCAGCCCCAGCATTTT. Complete variable domain (other parts from reference TRBV28 and TRBJ1-5): DVKVTQSSRYLVKRTGEKVFLECVQDMDHENMFWYRQDPGLGLRLIYFSYDVKMKEKGDIPEGYSVSREKKERFSLILESASTNQTSMYLCASSRDRVNQPQHFGDGTRLSIL.

This clonotype showed up many times. The chain combines TRBV2 with TRBJ2-7; D is perhaps TRBD1 (5 bases). Deletions cut 7 bases from V and 1 base from J, with 11 bases between. Germline CDR1 and CDR2: SNHLY and FYNNEI. This CDR3 has 13 amino acids. CDR3: CASTTRASYEQYF. Here the CDR3 DNA reads TGTGCCAGCACGACCAGGGCTTCCTACGAGCAGTACTTC.